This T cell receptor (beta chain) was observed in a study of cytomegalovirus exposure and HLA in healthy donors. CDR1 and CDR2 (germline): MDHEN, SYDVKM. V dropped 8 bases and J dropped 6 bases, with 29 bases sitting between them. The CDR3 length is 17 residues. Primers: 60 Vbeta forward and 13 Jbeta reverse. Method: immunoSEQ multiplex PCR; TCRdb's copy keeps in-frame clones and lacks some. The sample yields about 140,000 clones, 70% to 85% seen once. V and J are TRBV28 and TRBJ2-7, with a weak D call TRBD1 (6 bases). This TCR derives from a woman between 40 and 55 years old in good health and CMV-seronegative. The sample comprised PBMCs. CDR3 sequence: CASVTGRLAQALSEQYF. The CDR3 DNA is TGTGCCAGCGTCACAGGGCGTCTTGCCCAGGCTTTATCCGAGCAGTACTTC.